These 32 T cell receptor beta chains were all obtained from the same sample, sequenced in a study of T cells after yellow fever vaccination. MiXCR, run by TCRdb on the 5' RACE reads, gives a single entry per CDR3 protein. The profile covers more than 65,000 distinct CDR3 sequences, with about 7.2% appearing a single time and over 25% taken by the ten largest. The sample consisted of CD8+ T cells sorted from PBMCs, taken roughly 10 days after the first yellow fever vaccination. The source is a man between 18 and 35 years old who received the YFV17D yellow fever vaccine.

This rearrangement joins TRBV19 to TRBJ2-1; 8 positions match TRBD2. Losses at the gene ends were 1 base for V and 7 bases for J; bases not matched to a gene: 3. The V gene's germline CDR1 is LNHDA and CDR2 SQIVND (reference sequence). The CDR3 covers 14 residues. The CDR3 protein is CASSIGGGQNEQFF. CDR3 in DNA: TGTGCCAGTAGTATAGGCGGGGGGCAAAATGAGCAGTTCTTC.

This clonotype was seen a few times. The chain uses TRBV5-4 and TRBJ2-1; D is perhaps TRBD2 (5 bases). V was trimmed by 2 bases and J by 5 bases, leaving 8 bases between them. The CDR3 spans 13 residues. The germline V gene encodes CDR1 SGHNT and CDR2 YYREEE (reference sequence). In DNA form, the CDR3 reads TGTGCCAGCAGCTTAGAACTAGACAATGAGCAGTTCTTC. Encoded protein: CASSLELDNEQFF.

The chain employs TRBV6-5 and TRBJ1-2; TRBD1 aligns across 8 bases. CDR3 length equals 13 residues. The germline gives CDR1 MNHEY, CDR2 SVGAGI. V lost 9 bases and J lost 8; bases outside the gene matches: 11. The CDR3 sequence: CASTGGEREGYTF. The CDR3 DNA is TGTGCCAGTACAGGGGGAGAGCGAGAGGGCTACACCTTC.

This rearrangement joins TRBV7-9 to TRBJ2-1; D not resolved. V was clipped by 0 bases and J by 9 bases, with 12 bases between them. The CDR3 runs to 14 residues. CDR1 is SEHNR, CDR2 FQNEAQ, per germline (reference sequence). CDR3: CASSLAVNGVEQFF. The CDR3 nucleotides are TGTGCCAGCAGCTTAGCGGTCAATGGGGTTGAGCAGTTCTTC.

The chain couples TRBV5-1 to TRBJ2-3; perhaps TRBD2 as D (7 bases). From germline, CDR1 is SGHRS and CDR2 YFSETQ. The CDR3 loop spans 17 amino acids. Trimming left V 4 bases short and J 6 bases short, with 24 bases between. CDR3 bases: TGCGCCAGCAGCCCCCCGGTGGGGGGGGGGCCAGGGGATACGCAGTATTTT. Translated, it gives CASSPPVGGGPGDTQYF.

This clonotype occurred many times. The CDR3 DNA is TGCAGTGCTAGAGTTGGGACAGGTTCCTACGAGCAGTACTTC. It specifies CSARVGTGSYEQYF. This chain connects TRBV20-1 to TRBJ2-7; 8 positions match TRBD1. Germline V gene lookup returns CDR1 DFQATT and CDR2 SNEGSKA (reference sequence). The J segment lost 1 base and the V segment lost 1 base, leaving 3 bases of the junction unmatched. CDR3 length equals 14 residues.

This clonotype was observed at least ten times. The chain is built from TRBV27 and TRBJ1-4, with TRBD1 as a possible D gene (6 bases). CDR3 length equals 12 residues. V shed 10 bases and J shed 12 bases, with 18 bases lying between them. Germline values: CDR1 MNHEY, CDR2 SMNVEV (reference sequence). As DNA, the CDR3 is TGTGCCACCAGAGGGGGGTATGGGGAACTGTTTTTT. Translating it yields CATRGGYGELFF.

This clonotype has ten or more counts. This chain links TRBV7-8 with TRBJ2-5; 12 positions agree with TRBD2. Trimming cost V 5 bases and J 5 bases; bases outside gene matches: 9. In germline, CDR1 is SGHVS, CDR2 FQNEAQ. CDR3 length: 16 amino acids. Here the CDR3 reads CASSLPRTSGEETQYF. CDR3 in DNA: TGTGCCAGCAGCCTACCAAGGACTAGCGGGGAGGAGACCCAGTACTTC.

The rearrangement links TRBV12-3 or TRBV12-4 to TRBJ1-2; unclear D gene. CDR3 length: 14 amino acids. Trimming pared 1 base from V and 8 bases from J, leaving 14 bases between. CDR3 bases: TGTGCCAGCAGTTTAGTGGGTACCCTACGAGGCTACACCTTC. It is translated as CASSLVGTLRGYTF.

The DNA for the CDR3 is TGCGCCAGCAGCCAAGGGCCGGACTGGACCTACGAGCAGTACTTC. As protein: CASSQGPDWTYEQYF. The chain joins TRBV4-1 to TRBJ2-7, with D possibly TRBD2 on 5 matching bases. The germline V and J ends were trimmed by 1 base and 2 bases, with 12 bases remaining between them. Germline CDR1 reads MGHRA; CDR2 reads YSYEKL. The CDR3 sequence is 15 residues long.

This clonotype was observed at least ten times. This chain uses TRBV5-1 with TRBJ2-1, with D unclear. CDR1 and CDR2 (germline): SGHRS, YFSETQ. This CDR3 contains 16 residues. V was trimmed by 1 base and J by 4 bases, leaving 15 bases between them. The CDR3 is CASSLKVVAEYNEQFF. CDR3 DNA sequence: TGCGCCAGCAGCTTGAAGGTGGTGGCGGAATACAATGAGCAGTTCTTC.

This clonotype was recorded many times. The chain links TRBV4-1 to TRBJ1-1; TRBD1 is a possible D gene (5 bases). Germline CDR1 is MGHRA and CDR2 is YSYEKL. V lost 0 bases, J lost 0 bases, and 11 bases lay in between. The CDR3 totals 16 residues. The CDR3 sequence: CASSQEGGTLNTEAFF. CDR3 in DNA: TGCGCCAGCAGCCAAGAGGGAGGGACTTTGAACACTGAAGCTTTCTTT.

This clonotype has at least ten counts. V and J are TRBV29-1 and TRBJ2-5; D unclear. This CDR3 contains 16 residues. Trimming removed 0 bases from V and 4 bases from J, with 18 bases in between. CDR1 is SQVTM and CDR2 is ANQGSEA in the germline V gene. In DNA form, the CDR3 reads TGCAGCGTTGAAGAGGGGTCCGGGTATGGAAGAGAGACCCAGTACTTC. Its translation is CSVEEGSGYGRETQYF.

Many counts were recorded for this clonotype. The V gene is TRBV4-1, the J gene TRBJ1-6, with D possibly being TRBD1 (6 bases). Germline CDR1 and CDR2: MGHRA and YSYEKL. CDR3 length: 15 residues. V lost 0 bases and J lost 9, with 12 bases in between. The CDR3 coding sequence is TGCGCCAGCAGCCAAGATCAACAGGGTGCTTCACCCCTCCACTTT. This sequence encodes CASSQDQQGASPLHF.

This clonotype was picked up many times. The V and J genes are TRBV7-6 and TRBJ2-2, with D unresolved. Trimming took 8 bases from V and 9 from J, leaving 10 bases between them. CDR3 length equals 11 residues. The V gene's germline CDR1 is SGHVS and CDR2 FNYEAQ. CDR3 region: CASSSGRELFF. In DNA form, the CDR3 reads TGTGCCAGCTCCAGTGGGAGGGAGCTGTTTTTT.

This clonotype was observed many times. The CDR3, as DNA: TGCGCCAGCAGCCAGGAGGACAAAACACGCATGAACACTGAAGCTTTCTTT. Translating gives CASSQEDKTRMNTEAFF. The rearrangement uses TRBV4-3 and TRBJ1-1; D might be TRBD1 (5 bases). Germline CDR1 is LGHNA and CDR2 is YSLEER. Trimming cost V 3 bases and J 0 bases, with 17 bases left between them. There are 17 residues in the CDR3.

This clonotype showed up many times. This chain uses TRBV5-1 with TRBJ1-1; 8 bases align to TRBD1. Germline CDR1 SGHRS, CDR2 YFSETQ. Losses at the gene ends were 4 bases for V and 1 base for J; bases not matched to a gene: 3. The CDR3 has 14 amino acids. In DNA, the CDR3 is TGCGCCAGCAGCATCGGACAGGGGAACACTGAAGCTTTCTTT. Its protein is CASSIGQGNTEAFF. Supplemented by reference TRBV5-1 and TRBJ1-1, the full variable domain reads KAGVTQTPRYLIKTRGQQVTLSCSPISGHRSVSWYQQTPGQGLQFLFEYFSETQRNKGNFPGRFSGRQFSNSRSEMNVSTLELGDSALYLCASSIGQGNTEAFFGQGTRLTVV.

This clonotype has at least ten counts. V and J are TRBV7-9 and TRBJ2-1; the D gene is possibly TRBD2 (7 bases). There are 17 residues in the CDR3. The germline V gene has CDR1 SEHNR and CDR2 FQNEAQ (reference sequence). Trimming pared 1 base from V and 7 bases from J, leaving 20 bases between. CDR3 nucleotide sequence: TGTGCCAGCAGCTTAGAGGGGGGGCTTTTTCTAGGGAATGAGCAGTTCTTC. It encodes CASSLEGGLFLGNEQFF.

This clonotype showed up just a few times. The chain employs TRBV6-2 or TRBV6-3 and TRBJ1-5; unclear D gene. Trimming left V 9 bases short and J 0 bases short, with 9 bases between. The length of the CDR3 is 13 residues. Per germline, CDR1 MNHEY and CDR2 SVGEGT. This CDR3 reads CASGRYSNQPQHF. CDR3 nucleotide sequence: TGTGCCAGTGGACGGTATAGCAATCAGCCCCAGCATTTT.

This clonotype came up many times. The V gene is TRBV12-3 or TRBV12-4, the J gene TRBJ2-2; a weak D match, TRBD1 (5 bases). The CDR3 runs 14 residues. Trimming removed 2 bases from V and 7 bases from J, with 11 bases in between. In DNA, the CDR3 is TGTGCCAGCAGTTTACGGGTTAGGGGCGGGGAGCTGTTTTTT. This gives the protein CASSLRVRGGELFF.

This clonotype was seen repeatedly, ten times or more. The chain combines TRBV7-6 with TRBJ1-1; TRBD1 aligns across 10 bases. The V gene's germline CDR1 is SGHVS and CDR2 FNYEAQ. J gave up 4 bases and V 3 bases, and 5 bases lay outside the gene matches. The CDR3 has 15 amino acids. The CDR3 coding sequence is TGTGCCAGCAGCTTGACAGGGGGCTGGGGCACTGAAGCTTTCTTT. Translation gives CASSLTGGWGTEAFF.

This clonotype came up many times. V and J are TRBV6-6 and TRBJ2-1; D is ambiguous. Per germline, CDR1 MNHNY and CDR2 SVGAGI (reference sequence). This CDR3 is 13 amino acids long. Trimming stripped 7 bases from V and 4 bases from J, with 11 bases between. In DNA, the CDR3 is TGTGCCAGCACCCTAGGGCCTTACAATGAGCAGTTCTTC. Translated: CASTLGPYNEQFF.

Many counts were recorded for this clonotype. This chain uses TRBV9 with TRBJ1-2; 7 bases fit TRBD1. There are 15 residues in the CDR3. Germline values: CDR1 SGDLS, CDR2 YYNGEE. Trimming removed 3 bases from V and 5 bases from J; junction bases left unmatched: 10. The CDR3 spells CASSARGGSLYGYTF. In DNA form, the CDR3 reads TGTGCCAGCAGCGCAAGAGGGGGCAGCCTTTATGGCTACACCTTC.

This clonotype appeared many times. This chain connects TRBV5-1 to TRBJ2-7; the match to TRBD1 covers 8 bases. Germline V gives CDR1 SGHRS, CDR2 YFSETQ. Trimming took 4 bases from V and 5 from J; bases not matched to a gene: 8. There are 14 residues in the CDR3. Written as DNA, the CDR3 is TGCGCCAGCAGCCTCCGGACAGGGCGAGACGAGCAGTACTTC. Its translation is CASSLRTGRDEQYF. The variable domain in full, completed from reference TRBV5-1 and TRBJ2-7, reads KAGVTQTPRYLIKTRGQQVTLSCSPISGHRSVSWYQQTPGQGLQFLFEYFSETQRNKGNFPGRFSGRQFSNSRSEMNVSTLELGDSALYLCASSLRTGRDEQYFGPGTRLTVT.

This clonotype was detected ten times or more. The rearrangement joins TRBV4-3 to TRBJ2-3; 8 positions agree with TRBD1. V lost 1 base, J lost 1 base, and 10 bases stayed unmatched. The germline V gene has CDR1 LGHNA and CDR2 YSLEER. The CDR3 is 18 amino acids. The CDR3 is CASSQAAYPGQGTDTQYF. The CDR3 nucleotides read TGCGCCAGCAGCCAAGCGGCGTATCCGGGACAGGGCACAGATACGCAGTATTTT.

This clonotype was observed at least ten times. This rearrangement joins TRBV14 to TRBJ2-3; perhaps TRBD2 as D (6 bases). V lost 6 bases and J lost 2, with 15 bases in between. Germline V gene sequence: CDR1 SGHDN, CDR2 FVKESK. CDR3 length: 15 residues. The CDR3 DNA sequence: TGTGCCAGCAGGCGACATAGCGGCCACACAGATACGCAGTATTTT. The encoded protein is CASRRHSGHTDTQYF. Full variable domain (missing parts from reference TRBV14 and TRBJ2-3): EAGVTQFPSHSVIEKGQTVTLRCDPISGHDNLYWYRRVMGKEIKFLLHFVKESKQDESGMPNNRFLAERTGGTYSTLKVQPAELEDSGVYFCASRRHSGHTDTQYFGPGTRLTVL.

In this sample, this clonotype turned up many times. The chain employs TRBV6-2 or TRBV6-3 and TRBJ1-1; no definite D call. CDR3 length: 13 amino acids. Trimming pared 2 bases from V and 4 bases from J, leaving 8 bases between. Germline CDR1 reads MNHEY; CDR2 reads SVGEGT. CDR3 coding DNA: TGTGCCAGCAGTTACCCGGTATCCACTGAAGCTTTCTTT. This encodes CASSYPVSTEAFF.

This clonotype was found a few times. The chain uses TRBV9 and TRBJ1-1; 7 nucleotides agree with TRBD1. This CDR3 is 14 amino acids long. CDR1 and CDR2 (germline): SGDLS, YYNGEE. Trimming took 2 bases from V and 4 from J; bases not matched to a gene: 5. The CDR3 loop is CASSVDRAGTEAFF. The DNA for the CDR3 is TGTGCCAGCAGCGTCGACAGGGCGGGCACTGAAGCTTTCTTT.

This clonotype has just a few counts. The chain recombines TRBV13 with TRBJ2-3; unclear D gene. The CDR3 is 16 residues long. Germline V gene lookup returns CDR1 PRHDT and CDR2 FYEKMQ (reference sequence). Trimming pared 8 bases from V and 0 bases from J, leaving 18 bases between. CDR3 region: CASFSTGQTSTDTQYF. As DNA, the CDR3 is TGTGCCAGCTTCTCAACCGGGCAGACCAGCACAGATACGCAGTATTTT.

A few counts support this clonotype. The chain recombines TRBV5-1 with TRBJ2-1; D remains ambiguous. The V end was cut by 4 bases, the J end by 2 bases, with 10 bases between. In germline, CDR1 is SGHRS, CDR2 YFSETQ. CDR3 size: 14 residues. CDR3 sequence: CASSPMHPYNEQFF. Written as DNA, the CDR3 is TGCGCCAGCAGCCCGATGCATCCCTACAATGAGCAGTTCTTC.

This clonotype was seen a handful of times. V usage is TRBV7-9 and J usage is TRBJ2-1; TRBD2 matches 12 bases. Per the germline V gene, CDR1 is SEHNR and CDR2 is FQNEAQ (reference sequence). This CDR3 has 17 amino acids. V shed 5 bases, J shed 3 bases, and the junction held 8 bases outside the gene matches. CDR3 protein: CASSLPLAGGIYNEQFF. The CDR3 DNA sequence: TGTGCCAGCAGCCTCCCCCTAGCGGGGGGGATCTACAATGAGCAGTTCTTC.

This clonotype came up many times. The chain carries TRBV27 and TRBJ2-7; D unresolved. Germline assignment: CDR1 MNHEY and CDR2 SMNVEV (reference sequence). V was cut by 6 bases and J by 0 bases, with 12 bases left in between. The CDR3 is 14 amino acids. CDR3 region: CASSPFLSSYEQYV. The CDR3 DNA follows: TGTGCCAGCAGCCCCTTCCTAAGCTCCTACGAGCAGTACGTC.